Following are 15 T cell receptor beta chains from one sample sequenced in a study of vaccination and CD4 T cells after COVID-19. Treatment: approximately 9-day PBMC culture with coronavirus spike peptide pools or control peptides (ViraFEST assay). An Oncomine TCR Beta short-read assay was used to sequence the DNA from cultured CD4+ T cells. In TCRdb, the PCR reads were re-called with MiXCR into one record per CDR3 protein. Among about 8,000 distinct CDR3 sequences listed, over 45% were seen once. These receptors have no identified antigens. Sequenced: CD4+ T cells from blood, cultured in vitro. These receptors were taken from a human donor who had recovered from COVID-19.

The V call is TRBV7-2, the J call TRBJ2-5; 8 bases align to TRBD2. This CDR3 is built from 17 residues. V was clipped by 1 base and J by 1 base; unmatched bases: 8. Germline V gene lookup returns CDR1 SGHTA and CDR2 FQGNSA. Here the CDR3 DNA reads TGTGCCAGCAGCTTAGGACCGACGGGAGGGGGCCAAGAGACCCAGTACTTC. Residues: CASSLGPTGGGQETQYF.

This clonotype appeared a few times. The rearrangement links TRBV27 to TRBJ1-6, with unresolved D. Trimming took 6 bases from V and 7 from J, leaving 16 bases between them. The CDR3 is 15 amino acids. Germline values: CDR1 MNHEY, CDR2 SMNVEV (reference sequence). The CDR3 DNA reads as TGTGCCAGCAGGCCCGGATTTGGCGCGAATTCACCCCTCCACTTT. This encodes CASRPGFGANSPLHF.

The CDR3, as DNA: TGTGCCAGCAGCTTAGTTATGTCGGGGGGGCTATCTGAGCAGTTCTTC. Its translation: CASSLVMSGGLSEQFF. The rearrangement joins TRBV11-3 to TRBJ2-1, with 8 bases matching TRBD2. The V segment lost 1 base and the J segment 9 bases; nucleotides outside the gene matches: 11. The CDR3 has 16 amino acids. The V gene's germline CDR1 is SGHNT and CDR2 YENEEA.

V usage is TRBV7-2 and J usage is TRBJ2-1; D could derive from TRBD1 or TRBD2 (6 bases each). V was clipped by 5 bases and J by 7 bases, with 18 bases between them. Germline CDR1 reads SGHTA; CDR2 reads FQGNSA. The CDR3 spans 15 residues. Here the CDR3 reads CASSPHGGQGNEQFF. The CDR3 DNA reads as TGTGCCAGCAGCCCCCATGGGGGGCAAGGAAATGAGCAGTTCTTC.

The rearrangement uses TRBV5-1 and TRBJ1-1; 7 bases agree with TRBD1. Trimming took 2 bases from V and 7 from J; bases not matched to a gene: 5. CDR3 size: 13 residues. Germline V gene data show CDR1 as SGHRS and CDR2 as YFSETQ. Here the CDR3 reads CASSLTGEGEAFF. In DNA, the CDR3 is TGCGCCAGCAGCTTAACAGGGGAAGGTGAAGCTTTCTTT.

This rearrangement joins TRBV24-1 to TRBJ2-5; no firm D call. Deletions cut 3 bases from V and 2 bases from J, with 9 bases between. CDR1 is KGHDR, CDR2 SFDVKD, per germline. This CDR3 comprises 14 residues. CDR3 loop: CATSDRLIQETQYF. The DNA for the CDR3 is TGTGCCACCAGTGATCGCCTAATACAAGAGACCCAGTACTTC.

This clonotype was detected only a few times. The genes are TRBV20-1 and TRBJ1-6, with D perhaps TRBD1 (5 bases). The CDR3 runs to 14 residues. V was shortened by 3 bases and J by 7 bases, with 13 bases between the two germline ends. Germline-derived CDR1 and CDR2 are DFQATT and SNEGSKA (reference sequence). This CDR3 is CSASWGVGNSPLHF. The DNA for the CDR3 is TGCAGTGCTAGCTGGGGGGTGGGCAATTCACCCCTCCACTTT.

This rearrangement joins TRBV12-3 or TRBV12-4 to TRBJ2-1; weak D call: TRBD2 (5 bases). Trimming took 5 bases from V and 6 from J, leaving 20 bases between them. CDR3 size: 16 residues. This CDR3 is CASSRPRLAPSNEQFF. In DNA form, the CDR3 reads TGTGCCAGCAGTCGCCCCCGGCTAGCCCCTTCCAATGAGCAGTTCTTC.

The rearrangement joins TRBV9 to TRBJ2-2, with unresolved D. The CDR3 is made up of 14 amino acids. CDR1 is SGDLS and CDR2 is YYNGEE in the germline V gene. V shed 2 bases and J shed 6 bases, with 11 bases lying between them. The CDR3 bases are TGTGCCAGCAGCGTTCAATGGTACGCCGGGGAGCTGTTTTTT. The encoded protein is CASSVQWYAGELFF.

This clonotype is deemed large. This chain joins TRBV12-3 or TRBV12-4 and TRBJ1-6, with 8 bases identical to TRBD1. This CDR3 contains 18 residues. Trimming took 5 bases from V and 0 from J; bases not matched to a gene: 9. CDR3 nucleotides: TGTGCCAGCAGTCGGACAGGGTTAGGGAGCTCCTATAATTCACCCCTCCACTTT. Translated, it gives CASSRTGLGSSYNSPLHF.

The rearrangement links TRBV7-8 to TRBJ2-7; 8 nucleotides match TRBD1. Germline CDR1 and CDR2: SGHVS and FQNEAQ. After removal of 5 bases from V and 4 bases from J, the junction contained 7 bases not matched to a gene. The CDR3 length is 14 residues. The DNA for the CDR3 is TGTGCCAGCAGCAAAACCAGGGGGCAGTACGAGCAGTACTTC. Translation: CASSKTRGQYEQYF.

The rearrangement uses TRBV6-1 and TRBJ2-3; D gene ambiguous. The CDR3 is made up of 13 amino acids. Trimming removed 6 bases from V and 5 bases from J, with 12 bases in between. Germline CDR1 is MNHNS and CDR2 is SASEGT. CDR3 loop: CASRPIYLDTQYF. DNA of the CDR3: TGTGCCAGCAGACCTATTTACCTAGATACGCAGTATTTT.

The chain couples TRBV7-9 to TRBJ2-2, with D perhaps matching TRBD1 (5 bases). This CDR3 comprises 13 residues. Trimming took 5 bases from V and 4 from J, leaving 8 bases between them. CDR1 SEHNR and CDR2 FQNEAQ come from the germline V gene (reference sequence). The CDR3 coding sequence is TGTGCCAGCAGCCTCCAGGGCACCGGGGAGCTGTTTTTT. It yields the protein CASSLQGTGELFF.

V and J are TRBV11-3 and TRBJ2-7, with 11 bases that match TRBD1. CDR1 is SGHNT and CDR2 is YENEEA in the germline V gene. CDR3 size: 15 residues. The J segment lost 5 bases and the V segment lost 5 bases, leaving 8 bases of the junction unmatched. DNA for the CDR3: TGTGCCAGCAGCCCAAGGGGACAGGGGGGCCACGAGCAGTACTTC. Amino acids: CASSPRGQGGHEQYF.

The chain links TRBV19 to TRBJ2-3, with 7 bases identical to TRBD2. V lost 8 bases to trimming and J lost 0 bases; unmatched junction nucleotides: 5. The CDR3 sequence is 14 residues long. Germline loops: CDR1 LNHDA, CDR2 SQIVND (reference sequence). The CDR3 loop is CASGGGGSTDTQYF. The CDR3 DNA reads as TGTGCCAGTGGGGGGGGGGGGAGCACAGATACGCAGTATTTT.